These 11 T cell receptor beta chains were sequenced from one sample in a study of CD8+ T cells in alopecia areata. RNA was isolated and reverse transcribed to cDNA, the sequencing template. Profiled with immunoSEQ multiplex PCR; TCRdb holds only in-frame clones, not every one. The sample carries about 170,000 clones, about 66% recorded once. Sample: CD8+ T cells sorted from blood, taken at week 0. These receptors all stem from a human donor with alopecia areata.

This clone was picked up one time. The CDR3 DNA follows: TGTGCCAGCATCCGGACAGGGAGATCCACTGAAGCTTTCTTT. It yields the protein CASIRTGRSTEAFF. The chain recombines TRBV27 with TRBJ1-1; TRBD1 agrees at 8 bases. V was pared by 7 bases and J by 4 bases, with 8 bases of the junction left unmatched. The germline CDR1 and CDR2 sequences are MNHEY and SMNVEV (reference sequence). This CDR3 region has 14 residues.

The V call is TRBV5-1, the J call TRBJ2-3, with TRBD1 matching over 7 bases. This CDR3 contains 16 residues. Trimming cost V 4 bases and J 6 bases; bases outside gene matches: 14. Germline values: CDR1 SGHRS, CDR2 YFSETQ. The CDR3 loop reads CASSVKTGEKVDTQYF. CDR3 in DNA: TGCGCCAGCAGCGTGAAAACAGGGGAGAAGGTTGATACGCAGTATTTT.

In the case of this clone: Sequence at one end of the junction differs from germline and may be a read error. This sequence joins TRBV6-1 and TRBJ2-3; D is uncertain. CDR3 length: 8 amino acids. The germline gives CDR1 MNHNS, CDR2 SASEGT. As DNA, the CDR3 is TGTGCCAGCAGTGATAGTGTTTTT. This translates into CASSDSVF.

The V and J genes are TRBV7-2 and TRBJ1-5, with D unclear. The CDR3 has 16 residues. Trimming removed 1 base at V and 1 base at J, with 11 bases between. From germline, CDR1 is SGHTA and CDR2 FQGNSA. In DNA form, the CDR3 reads TGTGCCAGCAGCTTAGGAATAGGAAGGAGCAATCAGCCCCAGCATTTT. It encodes CASSLGIGRSNQPQHF.

CDR3 loop: CASSPFNPGQGVDEQFF. For the CDR3, the DNA is TGTGCCAGCAGCCCCTTTAATCCGGGACAGGGGGTTGATGAGCAGTTCTTC. The chain employs TRBV7-9 and TRBJ2-1, with TRBD1 matching 11 bases. V lost 5 bases, J lost 8 bases, and 14 bases stayed unmatched. From germline, CDR1 is SEHNR and CDR2 FQNEAQ (reference sequence). The CDR3 length is 17 residues.

The chain carries TRBV7-6 and TRBJ1-1, with 8 nucleotides matching TRBD1. This CDR3 region has 14 residues. The V and J ends lost 3 bases and 3 bases, in that order; junction bases with no gene match: 3. Germline lookup yields CDR1 SGHVS and CDR2 FNYEAQ. CDR3 amino acids: CASSLQGAYTEAFF. CDR3 nucleotides: TGTGCCAGCAGCTTGCAGGGGGCCTACACTGAAGCTTTCTTT.

This chain joins TRBV10-3 and TRBJ1-5, with 11 nucleotides matching TRBD1. The V and J ends lost 2 bases and 1 base, in that order; junction bases with no gene match: 4. The CDR3 has 17 amino acids. Germline-derived CDR1 and CDR2 are ENHRY and SYGVKD. The DNA for the CDR3 is TGTGCCATCAGTGAGCCTGGGACAGGGGGGAGCAATCAGCCCCAGCATTTT. It yields the protein CAISEPGTGGSNQPQHF.

CDR3 sequence: CASSQVRGGRQPQHF. The DNA of the CDR3 is TGTGCCAGCAGCCAGGTCAGGGGTGGTCGACAGCCCCAGCATTTT. V gene TRBV6-6 combines with J gene TRBJ1-5; D is perhaps TRBD1 (6 bases). CDR1 and CDR2 from the germline V gene are MNHNY and SVGAGI (reference sequence). The CDR3 is made up of 15 amino acids. V lost 6 bases, J lost 7 bases, and 19 bases lay in between.

The rearrangement uses TRBV27 and TRBJ2-1, with unresolved D. The CDR3 has 13 amino acids. Germline CDR1 reads MNHEY; CDR2 reads SMNVEV (reference sequence). With 7 bases removed from V and 6 bases from J, the gap between germline ends came to 13 bases. Here the CDR3 DNA reads TGTGCCAGCACCGGACGGGTTGGCAATGAGCAGTTCTTC. This gives the protein CASTGRVGNEQFF.

Concerning this clone: This likely came from a read error, as a far larger clone is one base away. Different DNA sequences within this sample yield the same CDR3. The CDR3 DNA follows: TGTGCCAGCAGCCAAGGCGGACAAGAGACCCAGTACTTC. This translates into CASSQGGQETQYF. The chain uses TRBV11-2 and TRBJ2-5; D remains ambiguous. Germline-derived CDR1 and CDR2 are SGHAT and FQNNGV. V dropped 5 bases and J dropped 2 bases, with 9 bases sitting between them. The CDR3 extends over 13 amino acids.

V is TRBV29-1 and J is TRBJ2-1; 8 positions agree with TRBD1. V trimming: 2 bases; J trimming: 1 base; junction bases outside the gene matches: 1. CDR3 size: 14 residues. CDR1 SQVTM and CDR2 ANQGSEA come from the germline V gene. CDR3 nucleotides: TGCAGCGTTGAACGGACAGGGTCCTACAATGAGCAGTTCTTC. It encodes CSVERTGSYNEQFF.